This entry describes one TCR beta chain. Its antigen is still unknown. MiXCR, applied by TCRdb to the RACE reads, yields one record per CDR3 protein. The table lists some 110,000 distinct CDR3 sequences, 9% to 13% of them singletons, with 1.1% to 1.5% in the top ten. These data come from a study of human T cells and chemical hapten exposure. About the research overall: Per-sample variation in TCR yield stemmed mainly from small pooled library volume differences.

Time point given: patch test 1, 2 weeks after DPC sensitization. Treatment given: therapeutic diphenylcyclopropenone sensitization with weekly scalp DPC. Participating donors were patients with alopecia, aged 18 to 70 years, considered appropriate candidates for DPC. Notes on the study in general: Controls had significantly fewer large CDR3 similarity clusters than were formed by expanded TCRs. No change in TCRs above 1 in 1000 frequency was produced by DPC sensitization.

This clonotype was obtained from a woman aged 45-60 years with alopecia areata. Some clones in this sample may be carry-over from other donors' samples. This specimen was whole blood, taken in connection with sensitization to the hapten diphenylcyclopropenone (DPC).

The CDR3 loop reads CASSYSLGVETQYF. CDR3 coding DNA: TGTGCCAGCAGTTACTCTTTAGGGGTGGAGACCCAGTACTTC. The chain has TRBV6-5 and TRBJ2-5, with D possibly matching TRBD1 (5 bases). Germline loops: CDR1 MNHEY, CDR2 SVGAGI. The CDR3 totals 14 residues. V was clipped by 0 bases and J by 5 bases, with 10 bases between them.